Below, 28 T cell receptor beta chains from the same sample are listed, as sequenced in a study of T cell changes during pregnancy in multiple sclerosis (dated by TCRdb to between 2019 and 2020). The library relied on the immunoSEQ multiplex PCR assay. Sourced from immuneACCESS, this table was stored by TCRdb with only in-frame sequences that have V and J called. A share of the clones is absent; for the studies checked, an unresolved V gene accounts for under half, and the remainder has no known explanation. In all, the sample holds 65,000 to 90,000 clones, and 91% of those were seen once. 3.5% of the sample is taken by the ten largest. Sequencing used PBMCs, obtained in the first trimester of pregnancy. The source is a female donor in good health, serving as a control in a pregnancy study. Some clones in this sample may be carry-over from other donors' samples.

CDR3 sequence: CASSLDFAGGSPLHF. In nucleotides, the CDR3 is TGCGCCAGCAGCTTGGATTTTGCCGGGGGTTCACCCCTCCACTTT. The gene calls are TRBV5-1 and TRBJ1-6, with D possibly matching TRBD1 (5 bases). CDR1 and CDR2 (germline): SGHRS, YFSETQ. The CDR3 is 15 amino acids. V was clipped by 0 bases and J by 9 bases, with 13 bases between them.

The chain is built from TRBV11-1 and TRBJ2-3, with a possible D match to TRBD2 (5 bases). The CDR3 sequence is 14 residues long. V lost 6 bases to trimming and J lost 6 bases, with 16 bases between them. CDR1 and CDR2 from the germline V gene are SGHAT and FQDESV (reference sequence). CDR3 bases: TGTGCCAGCAGTTCGGACTCACCGGGGGATACGCAGTATTTT. Translating it yields CASSSDSPGDTQYF.

V usage is TRBV7-8 and J usage is TRBJ2-7, with a tentative D call TRBD1 (6 bases). Germline CDR1 is SGHVS and CDR2 is FQNEAQ. This CDR3 contains 16 residues. V lost 4 bases and J 7 bases, leaving 23 bases between the germline ends. As DNA, the CDR3 is TGTGCCAGCAGCTCCCACTGGACAGCAGAAAGATGGGAGCAGTACTTC. Protein: CASSSHWTAERWEQYF.

The genes are TRBV9 and TRBJ2-7; TRBD2 aligns across 10 bases. J was trimmed by 4 bases and V by 2 bases; bases with no gene match: 6. Looked up from germline, CDR1 is SGDLS and CDR2 is YYNGEE. CDR3 length equals 15 residues. The DNA of the CDR3 is TGTGCCAGCAGCGTCGGACTAGCGGACACATACGAGCAGTACTTC. Protein product: CASSVGLADTYEQYF.

The CDR3 DNA sequence: TGTGCCAGCAGCTTAGCGGGACTAGCGGGGATCGAGCAGTACTTC. It translates to CASSLAGLAGIEQYF. The genes are TRBV7-2 and TRBJ2-7; 13 positions agree with TRBD2. This CDR3 has 15 amino acids. V gave up 0 bases and J gave up 6 bases; unmatched junction bases: 2. CDR1 is SGHTA, CDR2 FQGNSA, per germline.

The chain couples TRBV7-2 to TRBJ2-3, with a weak D call TRBD2 (5 bases). From germline, CDR1 is SGHTA and CDR2 FQGNSA. This CDR3 is built from 14 residues. Trimming pared 5 bases from V and 6 bases from J, leaving 15 bases between. CDR3 sequence (DNA): TGTGCCAGCAGCCAGACTAACCCCGAGGATACGCAGTATTTT. The encoded protein is CASSQTNPEDTQYF.

On this clone: This may arise from a read error, as a much more abundant clone is one base away. The chain is built from TRBV18 and TRBJ1-6, with D unclear. This CDR3 spans 15 amino acids. CDR1 is KGHSH and CDR2 is LQKENI in the germline V gene. DNA for the CDR3: TGTGCCAGCTCACCAAATGGTCGGAGTAATTCACCCCCCCACTTT. Amino acids: CASSPNGRSNSPPHF.

CDR3 nucleotide sequence: TGTGCCAGCAGCTTAGAAATCGGAGCGGGTGAAACCTACGAGCAGTACTTC. Residues: CASSLEIGAGETYEQYF. The rearrangement links TRBV7-9 to TRBJ2-7; the D gene is possibly TRBD2 (6 bases). Trimming took off 1 base at V and 2 bases at J, with 18 bases between the two ends. Germline loops: CDR1 SEHNR, CDR2 FQNEAQ (reference sequence). The CDR3 contains 17 residues.

The rearrangement uses TRBV18 and TRBJ1-1, with D possibly matching TRBD1 (6 bases). The germline V gene encodes CDR1 KGHSH and CDR2 LQKENI. Deletions cut 3 bases from V and 5 bases from J, with 16 bases between. This CDR3 is 15 amino acids long. Here the CDR3 DNA reads TGTGCCAGCTCACCCATAGGGGGGGATGGGACTGAAGCTTTCTTT. Its protein is CASSPIGGDGTEAFF. Complete variable domain (other parts from reference TRBV18 and TRBJ1-1): NAGVMQNPRHLVRRRGQEARLRCSPMKGHSHVYWYRQLPEEGLKFMVYLQKENIIDESGMPKERFSAEFPKEGPSILRIQQVVRGDSAAYFCASSPIGGDGTEAFFGQGTRLTVV.

The chain employs TRBV6-1 and TRBJ1-3, with a possible D match to TRBD1 (5 bases). The V gene lost 1 base and the J gene lost 2 bases, with 9 bases spanning the gap. Germline CDR1 reads MNHNS; CDR2 reads SASEGT. The CDR3 contains 15 residues. Here the CDR3 DNA reads TGTGCCAGCAGTGAAGGCTTCAGGGCTGGAAACACCATATATTTT. This gives the protein CASSEGFRAGNTIYF.

This rearrangement joins TRBV28 to TRBJ1-6; 7 nucleotides match TRBD1. From germline, CDR1 is MDHEN and CDR2 SYDVKM. V gave up 8 bases and J gave up 0 bases; unmatched junction bases: 4. The CDR3 runs to 15 residues. CDR3 residues: CASLRDSSYNSPLHF. The CDR3 bases are TGTGCCAGCCTACGGGACAGCTCCTATAATTCACCCCTCCACTTT.

The chain couples TRBV28 to TRBJ2-1, with 9 bases matching TRBD2. The ends lost 8 bases at V and 4 bases at J; junction bases unmatched: 6. The CDR3 consists of 14 residues. The germline CDR1 and CDR2 sequences are MDHEN and SYDVKM. Here the CDR3 DNA reads TGTGCCAGCCTCAGCGGGGGGTTATACAATGAGCAGTTCTTC. Its protein is CASLSGGLYNEQFF.

The chain uses TRBV18 and TRBJ2-7, with a possible D match to TRBD2 (5 bases). The CDR3 is 13 amino acids. Germline CDR1 KGHSH, CDR2 LQKENI. Trimming removed 5 bases from V and 2 bases from J, with 10 bases in between. The CDR3 nucleotides are TGTGCCAGCTCAACGACTATTCCCTACGAGCAGTACTTC. Amino acid sequence: CASSTTIPYEQYF.

The sample holds a few counts of this clone. The J gene is TRBJ2-4, the V gene TRBV27; unclear D gene. Deletions cut 9 bases from V and 4 bases from J, with 4 bases between. This CDR3 region has 10 residues. Per germline, CDR1 MNHEY and CDR2 SMNVEV (reference sequence). The CDR3 sequence is CARSKNIQYF. CDR3 bases: TGTGCCAGGTCTAAAAACATTCAGTACTTC.

In this sample, this clone turned up a few times. The chain employs TRBV10-3 and TRBJ1-6, with TRBD1 matching over 7 bases. Germline V gives CDR1 ENHRY, CDR2 SYGVKD. The CDR3 sequence is 12 residues long. With 8 bases clipped from V and 7 bases from J, the junction kept 2 bases outside the gene matches. The CDR3 sequence is CAISRGNSPLHF. The DNA for the CDR3 is TGTGCCATCTCCAGGGGGAATTCACCCCTCCACTTT.

V and J are TRBV19 and TRBJ1-5, with D unclear. V was clipped by 5 bases and J by 3 bases, with 14 bases between them. The CDR3 has 15 amino acids. Germline V CDR1 and CDR2: LNHDA, SQIVND (reference sequence). CDR3 loop: CASSRDWGLNQPQHF. The CDR3 nucleotides are TGTGCCAGTAGTCGGGATTGGGGTCTCAATCAGCCCCAGCATTTT.

The V and J genes are TRBV15 and TRBJ2-7; D might be TRBD2 (7 bases). Trimming took 3 bases from V and 2 from J, leaving 11 bases between them. The germline gives CDR1 LNHNV, CDR2 YYDKDF (reference sequence). The CDR3 is 14 residues long. CDR3 in amino acids: CATSRGGGPYEQYF. CDR3 nucleotide sequence: TGTGCCACCAGCAGGGGAGGGGGACCCTACGAGCAGTACTTC.

The V and J genes are TRBV5-1 and TRBJ2-2; 8 bases are shared with TRBD2. This CDR3 spans 15 amino acids. CDR1 and CDR2 (germline): SGHRS, YFSETQ. Trimming removed 5 bases from V and 4 bases from J; junction bases left unmatched: 7. The CDR3 here is CASRGIAGSTGELFF. Here the CDR3 DNA reads TGCGCCAGCAGGGGGATAGCGGGGTCCACCGGGGAGCTGTTTTTT.

This chain uses TRBV4-1 with TRBJ2-1; possibly TRBD2 for D (6 bases). The CDR3 has 20 amino acids. The V gene lost 3 bases and the J gene lost 0 bases, with 24 bases spanning the gap. Germline V gene lookup returns CDR1 MGHRA and CDR2 YSYEKL. The CDR3: CASSQPRAGQGRGSYNEQFF. DNA of the CDR3: TGCGCCAGCAGCCAGCCGCGGGCGGGGCAGGGTAGGGGCTCCTACAATGAGCAGTTCTTC.

This rearrangement joins TRBV28 to TRBJ2-7; 12 bases fit TRBD2. After removal of 5 bases from V and 4 bases from J, the junction contained 6 bases not matched to a gene. Germline-derived CDR1 and CDR2 are MDHEN and SYDVKM. The CDR3 covers 15 residues. The CDR3 sequence is CASSPSTSGSYEQYF. CDR3 coding DNA: TGTGCCAGCAGTCCCTCGACTAGCGGGAGTTACGAGCAGTACTTC.

V gene TRBV10-1 combines with J gene TRBJ1-1, with TRBD1 matching 8 bases. The J segment lost 6 bases and the V segment lost 3 bases, leaving 6 bases of the junction unmatched. Per the germline V gene, CDR1 is WNHNN and CDR2 is SYGVQD (reference sequence). The CDR3 consists of 14 residues. CDR3 DNA sequence: TGCGCCAGCAGTGATAACAGGGGGTCCCCTGAAGCTTTCTTT. Amino acid sequence: CASSDNRGSPEAFF.

This clone was seen a few times. The chain uses TRBV4-1 and TRBJ1-6, with TRBD1 as a possible D gene (5 bases). The CDR3 is 14 amino acids. Germline loops: CDR1 MGHRA, CDR2 YSYEKL. V was clipped by 2 bases and J by 7 bases, with 9 bases between them. CDR3 residues: CASSQLRVNSPLHF. In nucleotides, the CDR3 is TGCGCCAGCAGCCAACTCAGGGTGAATTCACCCCTCCACTTT.

The V call is TRBV7-9, the J call TRBJ2-7; TRBD1 aligns across 9 bases. CDR1 and CDR2 from the germline V gene are SEHNR and FQNEAQ (reference sequence). CDR3 length equals 14 residues. V lost 1 base to trimming and J lost 2 bases; unmatched junction nucleotides: 0. CDR3: CASSLGQGAYEQYF. CDR3 DNA sequence: TGTGCCAGCAGCTTAGGACAGGGGGCCTACGAGCAGTACTTC. The full variable domain, rest sourced from reference TRBV7-9 and TRBJ2-7, is DTGVSQNPRHKITKRGQNVTFRCDPISEHNRLYWYRQTLGQGPEFLTYFQNEAQLEKSRLLSDRFSAERPKGSFSTLEIQRTEQGDSAMYLCASSLGQGAYEQYFGPGTRLTVT.

V gene TRBV7-9 combines with J gene TRBJ2-1, with 10 bases aligning to TRBD2. The CDR3 length is 17 residues. CDR1 SEHNR and CDR2 FQNEAQ come from the germline V gene (reference sequence). V lost 3 bases to trimming and J lost 7 bases; unmatched junction nucleotides: 12. The CDR3 DNA reads as TGTGCCAGCAGCTTCTCTCGTACCGGGACTAGCGCAAATGAGCAGTTCTTC. Amino acids: CASSFSRTGTSANEQFF. Complete variable domain (other parts from reference TRBV7-9 and TRBJ2-1): DTGVSQNPRHKITKRGQNVTFRCDPISEHNRLYWYRQTLGQGPEFLTYFQNEAQLEKSRLLSDRFSAERPKGSFSTLEIQRTEQGDSAMYLCASSFSRTGTSANEQFFGPGTRLTVL.

This chain connects TRBV5-1 to TRBJ2-5; D is perhaps TRBD1 (5 bases). The CDR3 loop spans 13 amino acids. Per germline, CDR1 SGHRS and CDR2 YFSETQ. Trimming pared 0 bases from V and 7 bases from J, leaving 10 bases between. The CDR3 spells CASSLGSQGTQYF. The CDR3 coding sequence is TGCGCCAGCAGCTTGGGCAGTCAGGGGACCCAGTACTTC.

The chain recombines TRBV7-9 with TRBJ2-1; TRBD1 aligns across 12 bases. The CDR3 is 17 residues long. J was trimmed by 8 bases and V by 3 bases; bases with no gene match: 11. CDR1 and CDR2 (germline): SEHNR, FQNEAQ (reference sequence). CDR3 in DNA: TGTGCCAGCAGCTTTCCATCCCGGGACAGGGGGCGAGATGAGCAGTTCTTC. This gives the protein CASSFPSRDRGRDEQFF.

This clone appeared a few times. V gene TRBV4-3 combines with J gene TRBJ1-2; 7 positions agree with TRBD1. Germline CDR1 reads LGHNA; CDR2 reads YSLEER. The CDR3 totals 15 residues. Germline trimming cut 2 bases from V and 7 bases from J; bases unmatched to any gene: 10. The CDR3 sequence is CASSQYDRDVAGYTF. CDR3 in DNA: TGCGCCAGCAGCCAATACGACAGGGATGTGGCTGGCTACACCTTC.

This sequence joins TRBV6-1 and TRBJ1-2; D gene ambiguous. The CDR3 covers 14 residues. CDR1 is MNHNS, CDR2 SASEGT, per germline. Trimming shortened V by 2 bases and J by 8 bases, and 15 bases separated the two germline ends. DNA of the CDR3: TGTGCCAGCAGTGAAATATGGGGAGGAGGAGGCTACACCTTC. Translated: CASSEIWGGGGYTF.